This T cell receptor beta chain comes out of a study of T cell repertoires in aging, cancer and after chemotherapy. The template was genomic DNA from peripheral blood, not RNA. Multiplex touch-down PCR with TRB-A/B primers amplified rearranged V-D-J TRB sequences. TCRdb processed the multiplex PCR reads anew with MiXCR; each CDR3 protein has one entry. The table lists around 15,000 distinct CDR3 sequences, about 46% of them singletons. Sequencing input: blood. The sequence came from a human donor in good health.

In nucleotides, the CDR3 is TGTGCCAGTACCCTGACTGGGGTTGGCTACACCTTC. It specifies CASTLTGVGYTF. The rearrangement links TRBV19 to TRBJ1-2; no clear D gene. This CDR3 has 12 amino acids. The germline CDR1 and CDR2 sequences are LNHDA and SQIVND (reference sequence). V was trimmed by 7 bases and J by 7 bases, leaving 13 bases between them.